One and the same sample provided the 28 T cell receptor beta chains below, sequenced in a study of blood T cell repertoires in COVID-19 (TCRdb year 2020). Library preparation used the immunoSEQ multiplex PCR assay. TCRdb's version of the immuneACCESS table is confined to in-frame rearrangements and falls short of the full clone set. An unresolved V gene accounts for under half of the shortfall where checked; the remainder is of unknown origin. The sample includes more than 60,000 clones, with around four fifths observed a single time. The top ten constitute just over 40% of the sample. Sample: peripheral blood. These receptors all come from a human donor in a cohort sampled during active COVID-19.

The chain combines TRBV5-1 with TRBJ2-3, with D hard to call. The V end lost 7 bases, the J end lost 5 bases, and 17 bases lay between the germline ends. The CDR3 is 14 residues long. Germline lookup yields CDR1 SGHRS and CDR2 YFSETQ. CDR3 DNA sequence: TGCGCCAGCCTTCGCTTAGAAAAATTAGATACGCAGTATTTT. Translated: CASLRLEKLDTQYF.

The gene calls are TRBV5-1 and TRBJ2-7; maybe TRBD2 (5 bases). CDR3 length: 13 residues. Trimming pared 2 bases from V and 2 bases from J, leaving 8 bases between. Germline V gene data show CDR1 as SGHRS and CDR2 as YFSETQ. The CDR3 reads CASSFGLAYEQYF. Here the CDR3 DNA reads TGCGCCAGCAGCTTCGGACTGGCCTACGAGCAGTACTTC.

This chain connects TRBV7-9 to TRBJ2-1; perhaps TRBD1 as D (5 bases). The CDR3 is 14 amino acids. Germline values: CDR1 SEHNR, CDR2 FQNEAQ (reference sequence). The V end was cut by 5 bases, the J end by 5 bases, with 13 bases between. The CDR3 nucleotides are TGTGCCAGCAGCACGTTCGACAGAAACAATGAGCAGTTCTTC. Amino acid sequence: CASSTFDRNNEQFF.

The V gene is TRBV28, the J gene TRBJ2-7; 7 bases fit TRBD2. This CDR3 contains 16 residues. Germline V gene sequence: CDR1 MDHEN, CDR2 SYDVKM. V was clipped by 1 base and J by 5 bases; unmatched bases: 11. The CDR3 region is CASSLSRVGGVNEQYF. CDR3 coding DNA: TGTGCCAGCAGTTTATCGAGGGTGGGAGGGGTCAACGAGCAGTACTTC.

The chain uses TRBV29-1 and TRBJ2-1; 16 positions agree with TRBD2. V lost 5 bases, J lost 5 bases, and 6 bases stayed unmatched. Germline CDR1 is SQVTM and CDR2 is ANQGSEA. The CDR3 consists of 16 residues. As DNA, the CDR3 is TGCAGCGTTTTGGGACTAGCGGGGGGGCTGAACAATGAGCAGTTCTTC. Translated: CSVLGLAGGLNNEQFF.

The chain is built from TRBV2 and TRBJ2-5; weak D call: TRBD2 (6 bases). The germline V gene encodes CDR1 SNHLY and CDR2 FYNNEI. This CDR3 comprises 15 residues. V was trimmed by 6 bases and J by 3 bases, leaving 17 bases between them. CDR3 residues: CASSPGDPEEETQYF. CDR3 DNA: TGTGCCAGCAGCCCGGGGGATCCGGAGGAAGAGACCCAGTACTTC.

This chain joins TRBV5-1 and TRBJ1-1; D may be TRBD1 (5 bases). Germline V gene data show CDR1 as SGHRS and CDR2 as YFSETQ. Deletions cut 3 bases from V and 1 base from J, with 13 bases between. The CDR3 covers 15 residues. CDR3 region: CASSWQEGKNTEAFF. CDR3 bases: TGCGCCAGCAGCTGGCAGGAGGGGAAGAACACTGAAGCTTTCTTT.

The chain employs TRBV6-5 and TRBJ2-6, with D possibly TRBD1 on 6 matching bases. Germline V gene data show CDR1 as MNHEY and CDR2 as SVGAGI. The CDR3 is made up of 13 amino acids. Trimming removed 7 bases at V and 2 bases at J, with 6 bases between. DNA of the CDR3: TGTGCCAGCACAGGGGCTGGGGCCAACGTCCTGACTTTC. The encoded protein is CASTGAGANVLTF.

This chain links TRBV6-5 with TRBJ2-7; 8 nucleotides line up with TRBD1. The germline gives CDR1 MNHEY, CDR2 SVGAGI. Trimming removed 4 bases from V and 2 bases from J; junction bases left unmatched: 7. The CDR3 contains 15 residues. CDR3 nucleotide sequence: TGTGCCAGCAGTTCTCCGGGACAGGCGACCTACGAGCAGTACTTC. Protein product: CASSSPGQATYEQYF.

This clone has a handful of counts. The rearrangement joins TRBV2 to TRBJ1-3; D unclear. The length of the CDR3 is 16 residues. CDR1 SNHLY and CDR2 FYNNEI come from the germline V gene. V lost 3 bases to trimming and J lost 0 bases, with 12 bases between them. CDR3 DNA sequence: TGTGCCAGCAGTGAGAGGAGGTCAAGCTCTGGAAACACCATATATTTT. Protein product: CASSERRSSSGNTIYF.

This chain joins TRBV18 and TRBJ2-2, with D tentatively TRBD2 (5 bases). This CDR3 comprises 14 residues. Germline assignment: CDR1 KGHSH and CDR2 LQKENI. The V end lost 6 bases, the J end lost 4 bases, and 12 bases lay between the germline ends. CDR3 sequence: CASSQRVSTGELFF. CDR3 coding DNA: TGTGCCAGCTCTCAGAGGGTTAGCACCGGGGAGCTGTTTTTT.

The chain joins TRBV11-2 to TRBJ2-1; TRBD2 agrees at 11 bases. CDR3 length equals 15 residues. V lost 1 base to trimming and J lost 4 bases; unmatched junction nucleotides: 0. Germline V gene sequence: CDR1 SGHAT, CDR2 FQNNGV. CDR3 DNA: TGTGCCAGCAGCTTAGCTAGCGGGGGGTACAATGAGCAGTTCTTC. Its protein product is CASSLASGGYNEQFF.

The chain has TRBV14 and TRBJ2-2; 9 positions agree with TRBD1. The CDR3 is made up of 15 amino acids. Germline V lookup: CDR1 SGHDN, CDR2 FVKESK. V lost 4 bases and J lost 1; bases outside the gene matches: 1. The CDR3 is CASSRDRVNTGELFF. For the CDR3, the DNA is TGTGCCAGCAGCCGGGACAGGGTGAACACCGGGGAGCTGTTTTTT.

This clone was recorded only once. CDR3 loop: CASSLQEGPAHEQYF. The CDR3 bases are TGTGCCAGCAGCCTACAGGAGGGTCCTGCCCACGAGCAGTACTTC. The chain recombines TRBV11-2 with TRBJ2-7; D may be TRBD2 (6 bases). In germline, CDR1 is SGHAT, CDR2 FQNNGV. Trimming removed 5 bases at V and 5 bases at J, with 19 bases between. The CDR3 runs to 15 residues. The full variable domain, rest sourced from reference TRBV11-2 and TRBJ2-7, is EAGVAQSPRYKIIEKRQSVAFWCNPISGHATLYWYQQILGQGPKLLIQFQNNGVVDDSQLPKDRFSAERLKGVDSTLKIQPAKLEDSAVYLCASSLQEGPAHEQYFGPGTRLTVT.

The CDR3 DNA sequence: TGTGCCAGCAGTTCCCGCCCGGGACAACCCTACGAGCAGTACTTC. Translating it yields CASSSRPGQPYEQYF. The chain has TRBV5-5 and TRBJ2-7; D might be TRBD1 (6 bases). The germline V gene encodes CDR1 SGHKS and CDR2 YYEKEE (reference sequence). Trimming removed 5 bases at V and 2 bases at J, with 17 bases between. The CDR3 loop spans 15 amino acids.

This sequence joins TRBV10-1 and TRBJ1-6; D remains unclear. V gave up 4 bases and J gave up 9 bases, with 10 bases separating them. This CDR3 comprises 13 residues. The germline V gene encodes CDR1 WNHNN and CDR2 SYGVQD (reference sequence). As DNA, the CDR3 is TGCGCCAGCAGTGCACAGTCTATTTCACCCCTCCACTTT. It codes for CASSAQSISPLHF.

This rearrangement joins TRBV4-1 to TRBJ1-2; unclear D gene. From germline, CDR1 is MGHRA and CDR2 YSYEKL. V dropped 4 bases and J dropped 7 bases, with 19 bases sitting between them. The CDR3 runs to 15 residues. The DNA of the CDR3 is TGCGCCAGCAGCCTGTTTTTTCTGGGGAGCGGTGGCTACACCTTC. Its protein product is CASSLFFLGSGGYTF.

This sequence joins TRBV7-3 and TRBJ2-3; weak D call: TRBD1 (5 bases). This CDR3 is built from 15 residues. Trimming removed 3 bases at V and 2 bases at J, with 12 bases between. Germline lookup yields CDR1 SGHTA and CDR2 FQGTGA. This chain's CDR3 is CASSFTGDPTDTQYF. The DNA for the CDR3 is TGTGCCAGCAGCTTTACAGGTGACCCCACAGATACGCAGTATTTT.

The chain carries TRBV21-1 and TRBJ2-5; the table's D call TRBD2 went unverified against the DNA. TRBV21-1 is tagged as a pseudogene. The CDR3 runs to 14 residues. CDR3 region: CATKTSGGKETQYF. The CDR3 DNA follows: TGTGCCACCAAGACTAGCGGGGGGAAGGAGACCCAGTACTTC.

This clone was counted a few times. The rearrangement joins TRBV2 to TRBJ1-5, with D perhaps matching TRBD1 (6 bases). The CDR3 runs 13 residues. V was trimmed by 6 bases and J by 6 bases, leaving 12 bases between them. Germline values: CDR1 SNHLY, CDR2 FYNNEI. CDR3 loop: CASSTGIGQPQHF. As DNA, the CDR3 is TGTGCCAGCAGCACAGGGATAGGTCAGCCCCAGCATTTT.

The chain has TRBV9 and TRBJ1-4; D perhaps matches TRBD1 (5 bases). The CDR3 is 15 residues long. The ends were cut back, 0 bases at V and 4 bases at J, with 10 bases in the middle. Germline values: CDR1 SGDLS, CDR2 YYNGEE. CDR3 bases: TGTGCCAGCAGCGTAGGCGGGGGAGATAATGAAAAACTGTTTTTT. This sequence encodes CASSVGGGDNEKLFF.

On this clone itself: At one of its ends the junction is not consistent with the germline gene, which may arise from a read error. The rearrangement joins TRBV7-2 to TRBJ2-2, with 8 bases aligning to TRBD2. CDR1 is SGHTA, CDR2 FQGNSA, per germline. The CDR3 runs 15 residues. The CDR3: CASRLAGPNTGELFF. DNA for the CDR3: TGTGCCAGCAGATTAGCGGGGCCGAACACCGGGGAGCTGTTTTTT.

The chain couples TRBV18 to TRBJ2-2; 8 bases match TRBD1. V dropped 4 bases and J dropped 5; count of bases not matched to a gene: 12. The V gene's germline CDR1 is KGHSH and CDR2 LQKENI. CDR3 length: 17 residues. This CDR3 reads CASSQNPGTGGTGELFF. The CDR3 bases are TGTGCCAGCTCACAGAACCCCGGGACAGGAGGGACCGGGGAGCTGTTTTTT.

This clone was detected only once. This CDR3 reads CASSRTSGRWAQYF. CDR3 coding DNA: TGTGCCAGCAGTCGGACTAGCGGGCGGTGGGCCCAGTACTTC. The chain combines TRBV6-5 with TRBJ2-5, with 11 bases fitting TRBD2. This CDR3 is 14 amino acids long. Germline CDR1 reads MNHEY; CDR2 reads SVGAGI. The trim removed 5 bases at V and 9 bases at J, leaving 8 bases unmatched.

The rearrangement uses TRBV29-1 and TRBJ2-5; D not certain. The CDR3 is 12 amino acids. The V and J ends lost 5 bases and 4 bases respectively, with 11 bases between them. Germline V gene data show CDR1 as SQVTM and CDR2 as ANQGSEA. The CDR3 is CSVLEYRETQYF. CDR3 coding DNA: TGCAGCGTTTTAGAGTACCGAGAGACCCAGTACTTC.

A few counts support this clone. The V and J genes are TRBV28 and TRBJ1-4, with 7 bases fitting TRBD1. V was pared by 4 bases and J by 3 bases, with 8 bases of the junction left unmatched. The CDR3 extends over 16 amino acids. Germline V lookup: CDR1 MDHEN, CDR2 SYDVKM. CDR3 residues: CASSSGTALSNEKLFF. The CDR3 DNA sequence: TGTGCCAGCAGTTCCGGGACAGCCCTTTCTAATGAAAAACTGTTTTTT. Supplemented by reference TRBV28 and TRBJ1-4, the full variable domain reads DVKVTQSSRYLVKRTGEKVFLECVQDMDHENMFWYRQDPGLGLRLIYFSYDVKMKEKGDIPEGYSVSREKKERFSLILESASTNQTSMYLCASSSGTALSNEKLFFGSGTQLSVL.

The V call is TRBV7-9, the J call TRBJ1-4; possibly TRBD1 for D (5 bases). Per the germline V gene, CDR1 is SEHNR and CDR2 is FQNEAQ (reference sequence). The CDR3 spans 14 residues. With 7 bases removed from V and 6 bases from J, the gap between germline ends came to 15 bases. The CDR3 coding sequence is TGTGCCAGCAAAAAGGGTGGGGCCTATGAAAAACTGTTTTTT. It codes for CASKKGGAYEKLFF.

The chain has TRBV5-1 and TRBJ2-1; TRBD1 aligns across 9 bases. CDR1 is SGHRS and CDR2 is YFSETQ in the germline V gene. V trimming: 7 bases; J trimming: 4 bases; junction bases outside the gene matches: 9. The CDR3 runs 15 residues. The CDR3: CASSRTGEVYNEQFF. CDR3 coding DNA: TGCGCCAGCTCCAGGACAGGGGAGGTGTACAATGAGCAGTTCTTC.